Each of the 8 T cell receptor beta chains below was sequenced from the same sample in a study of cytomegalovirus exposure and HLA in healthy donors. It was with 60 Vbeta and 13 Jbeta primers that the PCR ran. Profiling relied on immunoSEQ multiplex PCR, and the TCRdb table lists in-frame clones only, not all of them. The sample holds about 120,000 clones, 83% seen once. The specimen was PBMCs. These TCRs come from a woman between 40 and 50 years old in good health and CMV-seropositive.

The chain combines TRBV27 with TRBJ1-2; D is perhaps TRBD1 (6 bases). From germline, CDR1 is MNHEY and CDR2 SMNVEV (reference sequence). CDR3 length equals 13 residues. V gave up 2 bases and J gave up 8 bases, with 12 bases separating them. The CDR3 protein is CASSLAAGAGYTF. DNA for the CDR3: TGTGCCAGCAGTTTAGCGGCAGGGGCAGGCTACACCTTC.

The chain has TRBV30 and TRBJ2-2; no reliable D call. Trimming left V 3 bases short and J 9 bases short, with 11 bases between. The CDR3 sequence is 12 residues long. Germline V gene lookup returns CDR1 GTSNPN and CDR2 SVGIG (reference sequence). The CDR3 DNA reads TGTGCCTGGAGGACCCAGAGGAGGGAGCTGTTTTTT. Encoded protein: CAWRTQRRELFF.

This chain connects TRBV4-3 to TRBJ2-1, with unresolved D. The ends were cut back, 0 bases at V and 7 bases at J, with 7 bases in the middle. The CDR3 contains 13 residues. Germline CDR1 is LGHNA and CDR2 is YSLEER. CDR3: CASSQDGGNEQFF. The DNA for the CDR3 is TGCGCCAGCAGCCAAGATGGCGGAAATGAGCAGTTCTTC.

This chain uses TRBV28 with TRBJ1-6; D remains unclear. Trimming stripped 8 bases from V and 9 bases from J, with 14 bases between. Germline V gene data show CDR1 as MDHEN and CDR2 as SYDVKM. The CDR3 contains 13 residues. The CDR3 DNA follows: TGTGCCAGCGGGAGACAAAATTCTTCACCCCTCCACTTT. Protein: CASGRQNSSPLHF.

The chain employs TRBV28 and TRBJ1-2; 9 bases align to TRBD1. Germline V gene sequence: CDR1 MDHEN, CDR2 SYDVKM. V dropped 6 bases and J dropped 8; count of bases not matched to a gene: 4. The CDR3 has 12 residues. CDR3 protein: CASRGQGSGYTF. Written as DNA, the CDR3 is TGTGCCAGCAGGGGACAGGGAAGCGGCTACACCTTC.

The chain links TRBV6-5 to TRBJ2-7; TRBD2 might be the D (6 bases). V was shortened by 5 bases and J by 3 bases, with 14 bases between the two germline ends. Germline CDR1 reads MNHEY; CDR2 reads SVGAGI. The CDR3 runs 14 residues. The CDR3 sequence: CASSPFPGGYEQYF. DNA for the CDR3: TGTGCCAGCAGTCCATTCCCCGGGGGCTACGAGCAGTACTTC.

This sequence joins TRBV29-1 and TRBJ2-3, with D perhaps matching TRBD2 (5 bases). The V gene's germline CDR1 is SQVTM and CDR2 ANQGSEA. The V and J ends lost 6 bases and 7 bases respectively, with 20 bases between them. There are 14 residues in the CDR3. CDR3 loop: CSVQDGESLYTQYF. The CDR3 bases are TGCAGCGTCCAGGACGGGGAATCGCTCTATACGCAGTATTTT.

The CDR3 DNA reads as TGTGCCAGCAGTTTAAACCCCTGGACTAGCGAGTACAATGAGCAGTTCTTC. Its protein is CASSLNPWTSEYNEQFF. V usage is TRBV27 and J usage is TRBJ2-1; 9 bases map to TRBD2. The V gene's germline CDR1 is MNHEY and CDR2 SMNVEV (reference sequence). CDR3 length: 17 residues. Trimming took 2 bases from V and 4 from J; bases not matched to a gene: 9.